Following are 5 T cell receptor beta chains from one sample sequenced in a study of cytomegalovirus exposure and HLA in healthy donors (dated by TCRdb to the late 2010s). Library method: the immunoSEQ multiplex PCR assay. The multiplex PCR relied on a mix of 60 forward primers for TCR Vbeta segments and 13 reverse primers for TCR Jbeta segments. In TCRdb, the immuneACCESS table is reduced to in-frame sequences with V and J assigned. These tables do not hold every clone; where another copy was compared, an unresolved V gene accounts for under half, and the others remain unexplained. For this sample there are about 240,000 clones; around 80% appear just once. About 8% of the sample comes from the top ten. Sequencing was performed on PBMCs. The receptor source for this set is a woman between 55 and 75 years old in good health and CMV-seropositive.

This chain connects TRBV2 to TRBJ2-6; unclear D gene. Germline CDR1 reads SNHLY; CDR2 reads FYNNEI. This CDR3 region has 15 residues. The V end lost 5 bases, the J end lost 0 bases, and 8 bases lay between the germline ends. CDR3 sequence reads: CASSNLVSGANVLTF. DNA for the CDR3: TGTGCCAGCAGTAACTTGGTCTCTGGGGCCAACGTCCTGACTTTC.

V and J are TRBV2 and TRBJ2-1; unclear D gene. This CDR3 has 11 residues. Trimming left V 5 bases short and J 7 bases short, with 6 bases between. Per the germline V gene, CDR1 is SNHLY and CDR2 is FYNNEI. In DNA, the CDR3 is TGTGCCAGCAGTATAGATAATGAGCAGTTCTTC. Its translation is CASSIDNEQFF.

The chain uses TRBV29-1 and TRBJ2-7, with 7 bases matching TRBD2. This CDR3 spans 11 amino acids. V shed 7 bases, J shed 5 bases, and the junction held 5 bases outside the gene matches. Per germline, CDR1 SQVTM and CDR2 ANQGSEA. CDR3 DNA sequence: TGCAGCGCGGGGGGATTAGACGAGCAGTACTTC. The encoded protein is CSAGGLDEQYF.

The chain employs TRBV7-6 and TRBJ2-1, with D possibly being TRBD1 (5 bases). The length of the CDR3 is 13 residues. CDR1 and CDR2 from the germline V gene are SGHVS and FNYEAQ. The V gene lost 2 bases and the J gene lost 10 bases, with 12 bases spanning the gap. The CDR3: CASSLPGAGEQFF. The CDR3, as DNA: TGTGCCAGCAGCTTACCTGGGGCTGGGGAGCAGTTCTTC.

The CDR3 is CASSLSPWNGANEKLFF. The CDR3 nucleotides are TGTGCCAGCAGTTTAAGTCCGTGGAACGGGGCTAATGAAAAACTGTTTTTT. The chain recombines TRBV28 with TRBJ1-4; D is ambiguous. Per germline, CDR1 MDHEN and CDR2 SYDVKM. The CDR3 covers 17 residues. With 2 bases removed from V and 3 bases from J, the gap between germline ends came to 16 bases.